This TCR beta chain came from a study of CD8+CD57+ T cells in acquired aplastic anemia. Study at large: Mean DNA quantity obtained from sorted CD4+ and CD8+ cells was 2.5 to 4 ug. Study-wide results and limits: Significant differences in CD8+ Simpson's diversity were not observed between patients and controls.

The CDR3 extends over 13 amino acids. Germline V gives CDR1 SEHNR, CDR2 FQNEAQ (reference sequence). Between the trimmed V and J ends, which lost 7 bases and 5 bases, there was a span of 15 bases. It was genomic DNA that served as the template for profiling TCR beta VDJ and CDR3. TCRdb re-analysed the reads in MiXCR, keeping a single row per CDR3 protein. This sample has approximately 200,000 distinct CDR3 sequences, with roughly 50% found just once. Patients sequenced had flow cytometry evidence of CD8+CD57+ cell expansion. Patients were therapy-naive when their blood was sampled. This clonotype was seen more than once but under ten times. Its target is not known.

Material for sequencing was sorted CD4+, CD8+, or CD8+CD57+ T cells (not recorded which) from PBMCs. The chain carries TRBV7-9 and TRBJ2-7, with no clear D. The TCR sequence derives from a human donor with aplastic anemia. The CDR3 sequence: CASTLPGLDEQYF. The CDR3 DNA reads TGTGCCAGCACCCTACCGGGTCTCGACGAGCAGTACTTC.